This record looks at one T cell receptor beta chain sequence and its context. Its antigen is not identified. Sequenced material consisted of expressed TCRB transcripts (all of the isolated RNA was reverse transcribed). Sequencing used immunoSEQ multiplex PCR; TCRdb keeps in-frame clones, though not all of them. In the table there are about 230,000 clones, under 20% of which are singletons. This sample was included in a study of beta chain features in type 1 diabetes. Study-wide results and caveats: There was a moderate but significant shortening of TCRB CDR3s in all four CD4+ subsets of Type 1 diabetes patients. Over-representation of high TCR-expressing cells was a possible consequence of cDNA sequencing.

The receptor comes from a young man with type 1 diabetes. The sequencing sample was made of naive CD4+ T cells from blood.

For the CDR3, the DNA is TGTGCCAGTAGCGGGAGGGGTCGAGAGACCCAGTACTTC. Translated, it gives CASSGRGRETQYF. The chain carries TRBV28 and TRBJ2-5; 11 bases are a match to TRBD2. This CDR3 has 13 residues. The J segment lost 4 bases and the V segment lost 9 bases, leaving 4 bases of the junction unmatched. The germline CDR1 and CDR2 sequences are MDHEN and SYDVKM.